The clone carrying this T cell receptor (beta chain) was observed many times. These data belong to a study of Graves' ophthalmopathy and Graves' hyperthyroidism. The V and J ends lost 6 bases and 6 bases respectively, with 9 bases between them. CDR1 LNHDA and CDR2 SQIVND come from the germline V gene (reference sequence). The CDR3 loop spans 11 amino acids. Investigators amplified TCR beta CDR3 regions from RNA transcripts. HTBI-primed RT-PCR formed the first round, and a multiplex PCR formed the second. TCRdb passed the multiplex PCR reads through MiXCR, listing each CDR3 protein once. Here the sample spans a few hundred thousand distinct CDR3 sequences, 15% to 20% being singletons. Pregnant or lactating patients and those with other autoimmune diseases or uncontrolled infections were excluded. The starting material, around 9.3 ml of fresh peripheral blood, provided the PBMCs.

The sequence derives from an adult man with Graves' ophthalmopathy. J is TRBJ2-7 and V is TRBV19, with D hard to call. The sample taken for sequencing was peripheral blood. CDR3 in amino acids: CASSHQSEQYF. The CDR3 region has the DNA TGTGCCAGTAGCCATCAGAGCGAGCAGTACTTC.